These T cell receptor beta chains were read from a single sample in a study of blood T cell repertoires in COVID-19. Sequenced by immunoSEQ multiplex PCR; TCRdb stores in-frame clones only, minus some. There are over 55,000 clones in the sample; about four fifths occur only once, and about a tenth lies in the top ten. The sample was peripheral blood. These receptors were collected from an elderly man with COVID-19, enrolled during active disease. Both conserved end residues are part of each CDR3. The D gene is left open where the match is weak. The size of a clone is reported for some rows only, either as once, few or many, or as a class for expanded clones.

abundance	j_gene	d_gene	v_gene	CDR3nt	CDR3aa
.	TRBJ2-2	.	TRBV9	TGTGCCAGCAGCGTTGGAGCGAACACCGGGGAGCTGTTTTTT	CASSVGANTGELFF
.	TRBJ1-4	.	TRBV7-9	TGTGCCAGCAGCTTAGAGGTGGGGGCGACTAATGAAAAACTGTTTTTT	CASSLEVGATNEKLFF
.	TRBJ1-1	TRBD1	TRBV11-1	TGTGCCAGCAGCCTCAGGGGGGCTAACACTGAAGCTTTCTTT	CASSLRGANTEAFF
.	TRBJ1-2	TRBD1	TRBV5-6	TGTGCCAGCAGCGGGCCTACAGGGGAGGCTGGCTACACCTTC	CASSGPTGEAGYTF
few	TRBJ1-1	TRBD1	TRBV14	TGTGCCAGCAGCCGACAGGGGGGCACTGAAGCTTTCTTT	CASSRQGGTEAFF
.	TRBJ2-4	TRBD2	TRBV28	TGTGCCAGCAGTTTATGGACTAGCGGCAAAAACATTCAGTACTTC	CASSLWTSGKNIQYF
.	TRBJ1-1	.	TRBV6-6	TGTGCCAGCAGTGCTAGCGGCTTTGAAGCTTTCTTT	CASSASGFEAFF
.	TRBJ1-1	.	TRBV18	TGTGCCAGCTCACCAGCGGGCGGCACTGAAGCTTTCTTT	CASSPAGGTEAFF
.	TRBJ2-1	.	TRBV6-4	TGTGCCAGCAGCCCCGATGGCCAGTACAATGAGCAGTTCTTC	CASSPDGQYNEQFF
once	TRBJ2-1	.	TRBV7-2	TGTGCCAGCAGCCCCTTCAGTCGAGGGAACCCCTCCTACAATGAGCAGTTCTTC	CASSPFSRGNPSYNEQFF
.	TRBJ2-7	.	TRBV24-1	TGTGCCACCATTCGGGACAACTCCTACGAGCAGTACTTC	CATIRDNSYEQYF
few	TRBJ1-2	TRBD1	TRBV9	TGTGCCAGCAGCGTAGCCCTCCGGGACAGCTATGGCTACACCTTC	CASSVALRDSYGYTF
.	TRBJ1-4	.	TRBV7-9	TGTGCCAGCAGCTTAGCAGGGGTTAATGAAAAACTGTTTTTT	CASSLAGVNEKLFF
.	TRBJ2-2	TRBD1	TRBV5-4	TGTGCCAGCAGCTCGACAGGGGTCAACACCGGGGAGCTGTTTTTT	CASSSTGVNTGELFF
.	TRBJ2-3	TRBD2	TRBV11-2	TGTGCCAGCAGCTTAGGGGGGGGACCTCTAATCACAGATACGCAGTATTTT	CASSLGGGPLITDTQYF
.	TRBJ2-7	TRBD1	TRBV5-6	TGTGCCAGCAGCTTGGGCTTGGGACAGGTAACCTACGAGCAGTACTTC	CASSLGLGQVTYEQYF
.	TRBJ2-3	TRBD1	TRBV3-1/TRBV3-2	TGTGCCAGCAGCCAAGCGGGGACAGGGAATCGGGGGACGCAGTATTTT	CASSQAGTGNRGTQYF
.	TRBJ1-1	TRBD1	TRBV28	TGTGCCAGCAGCCCGGGGGGGACAGCGAACACTGAAGCTTTCTTT	CASSPGGTANTEAFF
.	TRBJ2-7	TRBD1	TRBV6-2/TRBV6-3	TGTGCCAGCAGTTCCCTGGACAGGACTGACTCCTACGAGCAGTACTTC	CASSSLDRTDSYEQYF
.	TRBJ2-7	.	TRBV28	TGTGCCAGCAGTTTAGGCCCCGAAACAGGGCTATCCTACGAGCAGTACTTC	CASSLGPETGLSYEQYF
.	TRBJ1-2	TRBD1	TRBV5-6	TGTGCCAGCAGCTTGGTTCCGGGACAGGGGGCGAGGGGCTACACCTTC	CASSLVPGQGARGYTF
few	TRBJ2-3	TRBD1	TRBV30	TGTGCCTGGAGTGTTCGGTGGGGACAGAAGGCCCTCTTCACAGATACGCAGTATTTT	CAWSVRWGQKALFTDTQYF
.	TRBJ2-5	.	TRBV29-1	TGCAGCTCAGGGGACATTCCGGGGACCCAGTACTTC	CSSGDIPGTQYF
.	TRBJ1-2	.	TRBV27	TGTGCCAGCAGTCCCCTTTTCCTAAGGACAACGGCCTTAAGGGGCTACACCTTC	CASSPLFLRTTALRGYTF
many	TRBJ1-6	.	TRBV2	TGTGCCAGCAGCGTCGACGGGGATAATTCACCCCTCCACTTT	CASSVDGDNSPLHF
.	TRBJ1-3	.	TRBV4-1	TGCGCCAGCAGCCAAGGGATTCGGGGTGGAAACACCATATATTTT	CASSQGIRGGNTIYF
.	TRBJ1-1	.	TRBV2	TGTGCCAGCACTTCAGGGGTGGTGAACACTGAAGCTTTCTTT	CASTSGVVNTEAFF
.	TRBJ2-1	TRBD1	TRBV12-5	TGTGCTAGTGGTTTGGTATTAATTGGACAGGGAGGACATGAGCAGTTCTTC	CASGLVLIGQGGHEQFF
.	TRBJ2-7	TRBD2	TRBV7-9	TGTGCCAGCAGCCCCGGGGGGACCGAGCAGTACTTC	CASSPGGTEQYF
.	TRBJ2-1	.	TRBV5-4	TGTGCCAGCAGCTTCGACAGCTTCTACAATGAGCAGTTCTTC	CASSFDSFYNEQFF
once	TRBJ2-1	TRBD2	TRBV7-7	TGTGCCAGCAGCTCAGCGGGAGCGACTGGAAATGAGCAGTTCTTC	CASSSAGATGNEQFF
.	TRBJ2-1	TRBD1	TRBV3-1/TRBV3-2	TGTGCCAGCAGCCAAGAGGCAACAGGGGCGAGGTTTGAGCAGTTCTTC	CASSQEATGARFEQFF
once	TRBJ1-1	.	TRBV7-9	TGTGCCAGCAGCTTACCCGGGGGGGGCACTGAAGCTTTCTTT	CASSLPGGGTEAFF
.	TRBJ1-1	.	TRBV7-8	TGTGCCAGCAGCTTAGAAGCGGAGACGAACACTGAAGCTTTCTTT	CASSLEAETNTEAFF
.	TRBJ2-2	TRBD1	TRBV5-5	TGTGCCAGCAGCGAGACAGGGCCAGACGGGGAGCTGTTTTTT	CASSETGPDGELFF
.	TRBJ1-1	TRBD1	TRBV29-1	TGCAGCGTTGAAGATGACAGGGGCCCGAACACTGAAGCTTTCTTT	CSVEDDRGPNTEAFF
.	TRBJ2-6	.	TRBV6-5	TGTGCCAGCAGCGACAGCATTGGGGCCAACGTCCTGACTTTC	CASSDSIGANVLTF
few	TRBJ2-5	TRBD2	TRBV19	TGTGCCACCCGCCGCAGCGGGAGAGGAGAGACCCAGTACTTC	CATRRSGRGETQYF
.	TRBJ2-7	TRBD1	TRBV5-5	TGTGCCAGCAGCTCTACGTGGGACAGCCTCTACGAGCAGTACTTC	CASSSTWDSLYEQYF
.	TRBJ2-1	TRBD2	TRBV5-4	TGTGCCAGCAGGCCTGGGACTAGCGGGAGGCGAAGCTCCTACAATGAGCAGTTCTTC	CASRPGTSGRRSSYNEQFF
.	TRBJ1-2	.	TRBV6-2/TRBV6-3	TGTGCCAGCAGCTTCCCAAACCGGCAGGGCCCCTACACCTTC	CASSFPNRQGPYTF
.	TRBJ1-2	TRBD1	TRBV4-2	TGTGCCAGCAGCCAAGAGGCCACCGACAGGGTGGATGGCTACACCTTC	CASSQEATDRVDGYTF
.	TRBJ2-1	TRBD2	TRBV10-1	TGCGCCAGCAGTGAGTCAAGGCGTCCTAGCGGGAGGAGGTCGGGGGAGCAGTTCTTC	CASSESRRPSGRRSGEQFF
.	TRBJ1-5	.	TRBV4-3	TGCGCCAGCAGCCAAGTTTACGGTGACAATCAGCCCCAGCATTTT	CASSQVYGDNQPQHF
.	TRBJ2-7	TRBD1	TRBV30	TGTGCCTGGAATGCAGGGGGCTTCCACGAGCAGTACTTC	CAWNAGGFHEQYF
once	TRBJ1-2	.	TRBV4-3	TGCGCCAGCAGCCAAAAGGGTTTACGGGGGAACTATGGCTACACCTTC	CASSQKGLRGNYGYTF